These 8 T cell receptor beta chains came from one sample sequenced in a study of cytomegalovirus exposure and HLA in healthy donors. Primers: 60 Vbeta forward and 13 Jbeta reverse. Sequenced by immunoSEQ multiplex PCR; TCRdb stores in-frame clones only, minus some. Of around 200,000 clones listed, around 89% are singletons. The sequencing sample was made of PBMCs. The receptor source for this set is a woman aged 18 to 35 in good health and CMV-seronegative.

CDR3 in DNA: TGTGCCAGCAGTGCCGTCCGCTACGAGCAGTACTTC. Its protein is CASSAVRYEQYF. This chain joins TRBV2 and TRBJ2-7; D is unresolved. CDR3 length: 12 residues. With 4 bases removed from V and 3 bases from J, the gap between germline ends came to 7 bases. Germline lookup yields CDR1 SNHLY and CDR2 FYNNEI.

The V call is TRBV18, the J call TRBJ2-5; a possible D gene is TRBD1 (5 bases). CDR1 KGHSH and CDR2 LQKENI come from the germline V gene. This CDR3 region has 12 residues. The germline V and J ends were trimmed by 6 bases and 3 bases, with 8 bases remaining between them. Here the CDR3 DNA reads TGTGCCAGCTCTCTACAGGAAGAGACCCAGTACTTC. Translating it yields CASSLQEETQYF. The full variable domain, its missing parts supplied by reference TRBV18 and TRBJ2-5, is NAGVMQNPRHLVRRRGQEARLRCSPMKGHSHVYWYRQLPEEGLKFMVYLQKENIIDESGMPKERFSAEFPKEGPSILRIQQVVRGDSAAYFCASSLQEETQYFGPGTRLLVL.

The chain couples TRBV11-3 to TRBJ1-2; possible D gene TRBD1, 6 bases. The CDR3 has 14 amino acids. CDR1 and CDR2 from the germline V gene are SGHNT and YENEEA. Trimming left V 5 bases short and J 6 bases short, with 16 bases between. The CDR3 nucleotides read TGTGCCAGCAGCCCACAGGGAGTGAGGAATGGCTACACCTTC. Its translation is CASSPQGVRNGYTF.

The V gene is TRBV6-5, the J gene TRBJ1-1; no clear D. Trimming cost V 0 bases and J 7 bases, with 9 bases left between them. Germline CDR1 and CDR2: MNHEY and SVGAGI. This CDR3 has 13 amino acids. The CDR3 sequence: CASSYSRALEAFF. The CDR3 DNA follows: TGTGCCAGCAGTTACTCGAGGGCGCTTGAAGCTTTCTTT.

The chain employs TRBV6-5 and TRBJ2-1, with D possibly being TRBD2 (6 bases). This CDR3 has 12 amino acids. V lost 8 bases and J 4 bases, leaving 9 bases between the germline ends. CDR1 and CDR2 (germline): MNHEY, SVGAGI. The CDR3 DNA is TGTGCCAGCGCCGGGGGATACAATGAGCAGTTCTTC. Translation gives CASAGGYNEQFF.

The chain combines TRBV6-1 with TRBJ2-5, with TRBD2 identical over 7 bases. This CDR3 contains 15 residues. The germline V gene has CDR1 MNHNS and CDR2 SASEGT. The ends lost 0 bases at V and 1 base at J; junction bases unmatched: 2. CDR3 DNA: TGTGCCAGCAGTGAAGCCCGGACTAGCCAAGAGACCCAGTACTTC. This translates into CASSEARTSQETQYF.

This sequence joins TRBV6-4 and TRBJ2-6; 7 bases match TRBD1. The CDR3 contains 17 residues. J lost 4 bases, V lost 6 bases, and 12 bases had no gene match. Germline-derived CDR1 and CDR2 are MRHNA and SNTAGT. The CDR3 region is CASRDRDRHFGANVLTF. CDR3 nucleotides: TGTGCCAGCAGAGACCGGGACAGACACTTCGGGGCCAACGTCCTGACTTTC.

With regard to this clone: At one of its ends the junction is not consistent with the germline gene, which may arise from a read error. In DNA, the CDR3 is TGTGCCAGCAGATTAGAGGCAGGGGGTAATGAAAAACTGTTTTTT. It yields the protein CASRLEAGGNEKLFF. The chain combines TRBV7-6 with TRBJ1-4; 7 bases agree with TRBD1. The germline V gene has CDR1 SGHVS and CDR2 FNYEAQ. The CDR3 loop spans 15 amino acids.